This T cell receptor (beta chain) was observed in a study of T cell responses to AZD1222 COVID-19 vaccine (dated by TCRdb to 2020 to 2022). About the full investigation: AZD1222 recipients whose second dose came at about 4 weeks and those whose second dose came at about 12 weeks were combined into one group, since spike-specific TCR depth and breadth did not differ between the two schedules. Trial participants were enrolled into age subgroups of 18-55, 56-69 and 70-plus years, which contained approximately 150, 28 and 58 TCR-sequenced participants, respectively. TCR sequencing covered fewer than 250 trial participants: about 210 given two doses of AZD1222 and approximately 26 given two doses of MenACWY control vaccine. Study-level results and caveats: Because no day 14 peak-response samples were available, the repertoires could be characterized only after the peak T cell response. Reportedly, almost half of the unique spike-specific TCRs recognized epitopes lying outside the regions that are mutated in the B.1.351 and B.1.1.7 variants. Conclusions about previously exposed vaccinees were limited because only 6 or 7 AZD1222 recipients were SARS-CoV-2 seropositive at baseline. After two AZD1222 doses, both the breadth and the depth of spike-specific TCRs were significantly higher than at day 0 and than in MenACWY recipients. The 56-69-year group was small, and its depth increase did not reach significance, likely because of low power. Participants were mostly white British and included more females than males, and it was suggested by the authors that clonal diversity may have been underestimated. The whole spike protein was spanned by vaccine-associated CD4 TCRs, and dominant responses were seen in regions 160-218 and 743-854.

The intended sense of this specimen's time point label: baseline before first vaccination. Vaccinee samples came from UK trials COV001 and COV002, including a single-blind randomized controlled phase 2/3 trial of AZD1222 (ChAdOx1 nCoV-19) in healthy adults. For TCRbeta chain sequencing, PBMC samples were collected from trial participants at day 0 and at day 28 after the second dose. The CDR3 regions of human TCRbeta chains were analyzed by immunosequencing. The published analysis was carried out like this. TCRs in the repertoires were compared against a reference library of SARS-CoV-2-specific TCRs that had been generated with the MIRA antigen-specificity platform. Breadth was defined as the fraction of unique TCRs that were SARS-CoV-2-associated. Depth was defined as the fraction of total T cells that were SARS-CoV-2-associated. Using the MIRA data, each spike-specific TCR was assigned both to the spike region to which the TCR was reactive and to a CD4 or CD8 class. Log10-transformed breadth and depth values were compared by one-way ANOVA with Sidak's multiple comparisons tests. This immuneACCESS table, as held by TCRdb, lists in-frame sequences with V and J called but not all clones. Of the missing ones, under half trace to an unresolved V gene in checked studies; the others have no known cause. For V, J and clone size, that table is used; D and trimming come from the DNA. Counted in this sample were approximately 170,000 clones; less than 95% of them appeared once. 4% to 5.5% of the sample is in the top ten clones.

As to this clone: This receptor's antigen is unknown. The record has no base qualities; no much larger clone is one base away.

Sample: peripheral blood, taken on day 0 of AZD1222 vaccination. The clonotype originates from an adult in good health.

In nucleotides, the sequence is TGTGCCAGCAGCGCCCCCCCCCAGCGGGAGGGCCGGATCCACGAGCAGTACTTC. Its protein product is CASSAPPQREGRIHEQYF. The sequence is built from TRBV12-1 and TRBJ2-7; TRBD2 is the table's D call and was not checked against the DNA. TRBV12-1 is shown as a pseudogene. The CDR3 contains 18 residues, cysteine and phenylalanine counted. The DNA shown is the 54-base CDR3, in frame from base 1.